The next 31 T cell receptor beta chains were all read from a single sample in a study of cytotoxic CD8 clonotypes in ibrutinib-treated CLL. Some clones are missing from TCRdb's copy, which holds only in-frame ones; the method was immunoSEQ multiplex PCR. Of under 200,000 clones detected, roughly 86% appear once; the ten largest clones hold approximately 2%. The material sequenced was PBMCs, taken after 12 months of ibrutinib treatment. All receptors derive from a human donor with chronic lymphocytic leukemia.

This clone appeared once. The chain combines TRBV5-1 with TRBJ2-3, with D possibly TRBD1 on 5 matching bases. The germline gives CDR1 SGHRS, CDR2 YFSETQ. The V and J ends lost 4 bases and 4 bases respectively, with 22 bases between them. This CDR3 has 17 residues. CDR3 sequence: CASSKVQGSSGADTQYF. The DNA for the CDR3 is TGCGCCAGCAGCAAAGTGCAGGGTTCAAGTGGAGCAGATACGCAGTATTTT.

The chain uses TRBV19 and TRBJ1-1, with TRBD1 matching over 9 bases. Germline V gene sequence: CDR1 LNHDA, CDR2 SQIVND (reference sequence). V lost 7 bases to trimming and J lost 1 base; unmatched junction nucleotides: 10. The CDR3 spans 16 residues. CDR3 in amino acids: CASILTGGAGNTEAFF. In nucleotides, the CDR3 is TGTGCCAGTATATTGACAGGGGGTGCTGGGAACACTGAAGCTTTCTTT. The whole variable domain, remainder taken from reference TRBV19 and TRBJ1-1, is DGGITQSPKYLFRKEGQNVTLSCEQNLNHDAMYWYRQDPGQGLRLIYYSQIVNDFQKGDIAEGYSVSREKKESFPLTVTSAQKNPTAFYLCASILTGGAGNTEAFFGQGTRLTVV.

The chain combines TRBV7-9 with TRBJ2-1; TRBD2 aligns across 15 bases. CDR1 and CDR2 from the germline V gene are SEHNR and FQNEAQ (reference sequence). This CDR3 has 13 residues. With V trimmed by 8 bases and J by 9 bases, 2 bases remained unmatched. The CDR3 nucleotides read TGTGCCAGCGGGACTAGCGGGGGGACTGAGCAGTTCTTC. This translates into CASGTSGGTEQFF.

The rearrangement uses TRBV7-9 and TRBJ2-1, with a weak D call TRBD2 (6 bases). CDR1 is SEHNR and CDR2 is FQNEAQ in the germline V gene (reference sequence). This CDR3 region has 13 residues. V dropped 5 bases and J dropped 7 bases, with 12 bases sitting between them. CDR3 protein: CASSQSGGNEQFF. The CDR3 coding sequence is TGTGCCAGCAGCCAGAGTGGAGGGAATGAGCAGTTCTTC.

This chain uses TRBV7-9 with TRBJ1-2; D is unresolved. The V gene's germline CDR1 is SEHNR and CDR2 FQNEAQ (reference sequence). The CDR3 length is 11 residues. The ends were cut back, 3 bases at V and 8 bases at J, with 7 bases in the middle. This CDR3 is CASSLSVGYTF. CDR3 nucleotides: TGTGCCAGCAGCTTGTCGGTGGGCTACACCTTC.

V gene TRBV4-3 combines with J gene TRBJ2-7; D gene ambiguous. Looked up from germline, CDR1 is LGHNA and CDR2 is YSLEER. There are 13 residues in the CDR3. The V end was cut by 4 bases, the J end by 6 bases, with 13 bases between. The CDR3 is CASSPTKGSEQYF. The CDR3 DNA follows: TGCGCCAGCAGCCCAACGAAAGGTAGCGAGCAGTACTTC.

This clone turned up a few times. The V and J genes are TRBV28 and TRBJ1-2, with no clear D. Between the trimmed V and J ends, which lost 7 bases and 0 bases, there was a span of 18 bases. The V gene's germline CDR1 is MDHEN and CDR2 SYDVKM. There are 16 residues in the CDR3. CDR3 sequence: CASTRGSQGANYGYTF. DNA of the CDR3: TGTGCCAGCACCCGAGGCAGCCAAGGAGCTAACTATGGCTACACCTTC.

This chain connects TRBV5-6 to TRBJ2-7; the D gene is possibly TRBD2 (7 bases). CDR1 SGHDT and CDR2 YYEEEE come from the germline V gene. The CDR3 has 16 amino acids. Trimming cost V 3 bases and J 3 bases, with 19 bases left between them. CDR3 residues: CASSSWGGGIRYEQYF. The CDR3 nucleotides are TGTGCCAGCAGCTCCTGGGGAGGGGGGATTCGCTACGAGCAGTACTTC.

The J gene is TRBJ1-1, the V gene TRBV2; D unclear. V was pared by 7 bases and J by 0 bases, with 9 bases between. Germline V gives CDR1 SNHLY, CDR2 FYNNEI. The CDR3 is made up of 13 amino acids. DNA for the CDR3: TGTGCCAGCATAGACCGAATGAACACTGAAGCTTTCTTT. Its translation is CASIDRMNTEAFF.

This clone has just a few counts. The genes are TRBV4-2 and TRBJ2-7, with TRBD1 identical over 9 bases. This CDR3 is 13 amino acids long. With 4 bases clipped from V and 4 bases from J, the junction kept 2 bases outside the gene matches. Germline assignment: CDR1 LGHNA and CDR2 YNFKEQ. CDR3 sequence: CASSRDRAYEQYF. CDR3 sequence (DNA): TGTGCCAGCAGCCGGGACAGGGCGTACGAGCAGTACTTC.

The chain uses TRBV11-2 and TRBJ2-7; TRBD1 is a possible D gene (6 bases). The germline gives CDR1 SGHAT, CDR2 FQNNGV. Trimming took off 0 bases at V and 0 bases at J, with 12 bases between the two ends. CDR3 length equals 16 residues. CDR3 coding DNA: TGTGCCAGCAGCTTAGAGAGGGGGAGCCGCTCCTACGAGCAGTACTTC. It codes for CASSLERGSRSYEQYF.

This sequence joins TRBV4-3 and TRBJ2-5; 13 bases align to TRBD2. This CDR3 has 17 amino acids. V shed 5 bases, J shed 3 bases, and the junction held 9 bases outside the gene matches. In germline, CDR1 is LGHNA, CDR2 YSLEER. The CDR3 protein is CASSSRLAGGLKETQYF. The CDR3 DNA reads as TGCGCCAGCAGCTCTCGACTAGCGGGGGGTCTTAAAGAGACCCAGTACTTC.

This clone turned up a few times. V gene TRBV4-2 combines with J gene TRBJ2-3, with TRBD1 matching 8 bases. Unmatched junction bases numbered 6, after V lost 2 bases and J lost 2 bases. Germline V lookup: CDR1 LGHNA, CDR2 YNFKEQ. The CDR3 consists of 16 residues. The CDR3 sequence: CASSQKGQGYTDTQYF. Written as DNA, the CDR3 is TGTGCCAGCAGCCAAAAAGGACAGGGATACACAGATACGCAGTATTTT.

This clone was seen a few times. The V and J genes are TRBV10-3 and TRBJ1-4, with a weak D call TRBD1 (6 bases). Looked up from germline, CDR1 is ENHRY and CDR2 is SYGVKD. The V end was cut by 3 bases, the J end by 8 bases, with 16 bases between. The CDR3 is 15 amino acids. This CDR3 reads CAISDPTGFGEKLFF. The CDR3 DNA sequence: TGTGCCATCAGTGACCCCACAGGGTTTGGGGAAAAACTGTTTTTT.

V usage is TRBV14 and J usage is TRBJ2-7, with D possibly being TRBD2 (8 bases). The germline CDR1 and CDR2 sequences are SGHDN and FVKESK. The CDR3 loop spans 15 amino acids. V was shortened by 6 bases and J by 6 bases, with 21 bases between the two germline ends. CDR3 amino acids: CASSIHSGAGGEQYF. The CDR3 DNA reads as TGTGCCAGCAGTATCCATAGCGGGGCAGGGGGCGAGCAGTACTTC.

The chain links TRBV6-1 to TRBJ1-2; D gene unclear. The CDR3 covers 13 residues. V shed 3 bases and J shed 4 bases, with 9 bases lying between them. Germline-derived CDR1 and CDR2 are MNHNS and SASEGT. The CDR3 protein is CASSDSGIYGYTF. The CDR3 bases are TGTGCCAGCAGTGACAGTGGCATCTATGGCTACACCTTC.

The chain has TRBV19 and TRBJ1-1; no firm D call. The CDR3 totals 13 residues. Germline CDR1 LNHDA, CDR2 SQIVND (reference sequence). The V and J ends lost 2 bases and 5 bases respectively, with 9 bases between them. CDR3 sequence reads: CASSITVRTEAFF. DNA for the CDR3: TGTGCCAGTAGTATAACCGTCCGTACTGAAGCTTTCTTT.

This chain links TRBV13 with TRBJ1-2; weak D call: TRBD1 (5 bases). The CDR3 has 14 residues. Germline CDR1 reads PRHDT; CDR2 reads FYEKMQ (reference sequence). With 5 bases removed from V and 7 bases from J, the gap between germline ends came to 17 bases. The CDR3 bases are TGTGCCAGCAGCCCGGTAAGGGGCAAGAGTGGCTACACCTTC. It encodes CASSPVRGKSGYTF.

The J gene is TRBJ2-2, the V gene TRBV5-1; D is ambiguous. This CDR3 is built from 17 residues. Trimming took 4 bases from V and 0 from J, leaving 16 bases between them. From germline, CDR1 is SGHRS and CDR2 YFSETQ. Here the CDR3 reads CASSMRTENSNTGELFF. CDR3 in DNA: TGCGCCAGCAGCATGAGGACCGAGAACTCGAACACCGGGGAGCTGTTTTTT.

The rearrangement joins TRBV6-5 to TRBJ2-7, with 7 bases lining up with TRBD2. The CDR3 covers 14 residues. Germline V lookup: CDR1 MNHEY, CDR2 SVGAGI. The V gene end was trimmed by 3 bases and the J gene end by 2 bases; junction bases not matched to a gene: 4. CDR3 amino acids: CASSYRLATYEQYF. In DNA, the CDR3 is TGTGCCAGCAGTTATAGACTAGCTACCTACGAGCAGTACTTC.

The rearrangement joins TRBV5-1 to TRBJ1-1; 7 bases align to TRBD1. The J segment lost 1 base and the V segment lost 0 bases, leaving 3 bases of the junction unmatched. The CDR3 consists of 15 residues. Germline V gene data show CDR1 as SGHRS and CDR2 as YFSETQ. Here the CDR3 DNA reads TGCGCCAGCAGCTTGGGGGACAGAACGAACACTGAAGCTTTCTTT. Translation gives CASSLGDRTNTEAFF.

CDR3 amino acids: CSVAGQGNQPQHF. CDR3 nucleotides: TGCAGCGTTGCTGGCCAGGGCAATCAGCCCCAGCATTTT. The J gene is TRBJ1-5, the V gene TRBV29-1; the D is unclear. The CDR3 extends over 13 amino acids. CDR1 is SQVTM, CDR2 ANQGSEA, per germline. Trimming took 4 bases from V and 2 from J, leaving 9 bases between them.

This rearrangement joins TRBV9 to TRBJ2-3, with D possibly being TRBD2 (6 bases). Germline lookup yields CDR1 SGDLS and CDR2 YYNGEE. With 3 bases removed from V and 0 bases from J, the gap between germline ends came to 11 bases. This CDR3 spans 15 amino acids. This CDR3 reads CASSGAGMSTDTQYF. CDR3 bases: TGTGCCAGCAGCGGGGCGGGGATGAGCACAGATACGCAGTATTTT.

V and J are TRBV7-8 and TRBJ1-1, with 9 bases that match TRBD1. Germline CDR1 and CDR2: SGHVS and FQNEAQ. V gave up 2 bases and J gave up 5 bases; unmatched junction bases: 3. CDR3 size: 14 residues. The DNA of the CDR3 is TGTGCCAGCAGCTTACACAGGGGGCTAACTGAAGCTTTCTTT. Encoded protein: CASSLHRGLTEAFF.

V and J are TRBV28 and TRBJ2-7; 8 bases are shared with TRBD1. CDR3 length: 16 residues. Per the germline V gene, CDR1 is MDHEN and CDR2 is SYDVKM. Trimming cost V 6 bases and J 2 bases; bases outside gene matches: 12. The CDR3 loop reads CASRQGGRQRPYEQYF. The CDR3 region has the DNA TGTGCCAGCAGACAGGGGGGTAGACAGAGACCCTACGAGCAGTACTTC.

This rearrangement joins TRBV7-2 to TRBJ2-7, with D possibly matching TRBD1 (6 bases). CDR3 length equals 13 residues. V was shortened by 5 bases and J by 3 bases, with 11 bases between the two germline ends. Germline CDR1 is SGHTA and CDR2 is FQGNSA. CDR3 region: CASSILGHYEQYF. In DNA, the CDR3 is TGTGCCAGCAGCATACTGGGACACTACGAGCAGTACTTC.

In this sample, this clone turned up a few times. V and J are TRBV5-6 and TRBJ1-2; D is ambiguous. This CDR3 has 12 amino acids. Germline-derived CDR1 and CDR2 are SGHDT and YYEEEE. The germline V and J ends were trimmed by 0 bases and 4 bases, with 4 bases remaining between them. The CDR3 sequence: CASSLERYGYTF. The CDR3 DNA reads TGTGCCAGCAGCTTGGAGCGCTATGGCTACACCTTC. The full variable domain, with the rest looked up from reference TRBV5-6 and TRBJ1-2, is DAGVTQSPTHLIKTRGQQVTLRCSPKSGHDTVSWYQQALGQGPQFIFQYYEEEERQRGNFPDRFSGHQFPNYSSELNVNALLLGDSALYLCASSLERYGYTFGSGTRLTVV.

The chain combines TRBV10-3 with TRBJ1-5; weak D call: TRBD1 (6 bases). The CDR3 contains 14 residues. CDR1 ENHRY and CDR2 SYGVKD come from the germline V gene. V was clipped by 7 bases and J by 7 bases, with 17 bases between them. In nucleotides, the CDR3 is TGTGCCATCAACTGGGACAAAGGGTCCCAGCCCCAGCATTTT. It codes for CAINWDKGSQPQHF.

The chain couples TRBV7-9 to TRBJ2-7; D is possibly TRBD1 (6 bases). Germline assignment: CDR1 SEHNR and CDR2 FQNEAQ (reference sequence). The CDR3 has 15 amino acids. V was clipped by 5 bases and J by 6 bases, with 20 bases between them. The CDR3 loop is CASSPQGRQGGEQYF. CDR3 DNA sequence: TGTGCCAGCAGCCCCCAGGGCCGCCAAGGGGGCGAGCAGTACTTC.

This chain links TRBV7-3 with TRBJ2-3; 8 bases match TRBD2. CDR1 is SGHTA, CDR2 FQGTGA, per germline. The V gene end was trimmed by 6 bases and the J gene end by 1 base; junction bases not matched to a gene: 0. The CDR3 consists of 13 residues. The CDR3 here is CASSSGGTDTQYF. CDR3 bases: TGTGCCAGCAGTAGCGGGGGCACAGATACGCAGTATTTT.

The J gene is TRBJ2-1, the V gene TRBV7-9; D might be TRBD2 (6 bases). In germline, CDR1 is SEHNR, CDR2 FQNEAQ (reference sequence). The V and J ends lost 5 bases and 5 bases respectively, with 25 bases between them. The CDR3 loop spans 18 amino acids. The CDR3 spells CASSKGTPLNILHNEQFF. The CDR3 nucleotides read TGTGCCAGCAGCAAAGGGACTCCATTGAACATTCTGCACAATGAGCAGTTCTTC.